The 29 T cell receptor beta chains below were found in one sample sequenced in a study of T-cell reconstitution after alpha-beta-depleted transplantation in children. This sample's TCRbeta library carried unique molecular identifier barcodes. TCRdb reprocessed the PCR reads via MiXCR and lists one record per CDR3 protein. Here the sample spans some 490,000 distinct CDR3 sequences, 12% being singletons. Sequencing was performed on PBMCs from the stem cell graft donor, taken from the stem cell graft. The receptors shown here come from a human donor who donated a stem cell graft to a child with combined immunodeficiency.

The chain is built from TRBV6-2 or TRBV6-3 and TRBJ2-3, with TRBD2 matching 8 bases. Unmatched junction bases numbered 8, after V lost 1 base and J lost 2 bases. The length of the CDR3 is 17 residues. Germline CDR1 is MNHEY and CDR2 is SVGEGT. The CDR3 protein is CASSYLYTSGDTDTQYF. The CDR3 coding sequence is TGTGCCAGCAGTTACTTGTATACTAGCGGAGACACAGATACGCAGTATTTT.

This clonotype came up a few times. V gene TRBV20-1 combines with J gene TRBJ1-5; no firm D call. CDR1 and CDR2 (germline): DFQATT, SNEGSKA (reference sequence). The length of the CDR3 is 14 residues. V was clipped by 0 bases and J by 1 base, with 7 bases between them. CDR3 protein: CSARDLGSNQPQHF. The CDR3 DNA is TGCAGTGCTAGAGATCTCGGGAGCAATCAGCCCCAGCATTTT.

This clonotype appeared a few times. The chain combines TRBV7-9 with TRBJ1-2, with no clear D. This CDR3 has 13 residues. Looked up from germline, CDR1 is SEHNR and CDR2 is FQNEAQ (reference sequence). Deletions cut 0 bases from V and 7 bases from J, with 9 bases between. The CDR3 DNA reads TGTGCCAGCAGCTTAGCGTCCAGAGGTGGCTACACCTTC. As protein: CASSLASRGGYTF.

This clonotype showed up many times. The chain has TRBV20-1 and TRBJ2-3, with D hard to call. CDR3 size: 14 residues. CDR1 DFQATT and CDR2 SNEGSKA come from the germline V gene (reference sequence). V dropped 2 bases and J dropped 4 bases, with 13 bases sitting between them. CDR3 amino acids: CSARQAIGADTQYF. CDR3 nucleotide sequence: TGCAGTGCTAGACAGGCAATCGGCGCAGATACGCAGTATTTT.

This clonotype was observed many times. The J gene is TRBJ2-5, the V gene TRBV30, with 7 bases fitting TRBD1. Germline-derived CDR1 and CDR2 are GTSNPN and SVGIG (reference sequence). The V gene end was trimmed by 5 bases and the J gene end by 4 bases; junction bases not matched to a gene: 7. The CDR3 length is 13 residues. The CDR3 coding sequence is TGTGCCTGGGACAGGGTGAGGAGAGAGACCCAGTACTTC. This codes for CAWDRVRRETQYF.

This clonotype was detected ten times or more. The rearrangement uses TRBV25-1 and TRBJ2-5; D is unclear. Germline CDR1 and CDR2: MGHDK and SYGVNS. Trimming shortened V by 2 bases and J by 5 bases, and 9 bases separated the two germline ends. The CDR3 length is 13 residues. CDR3 amino acids: CASSEGVRETQYF. The CDR3 region has the DNA TGTGCCAGCAGTGAAGGGGTACGCGAGACCCAGTACTTC.

V gene TRBV7-2 combines with J gene TRBJ2-2; 7 positions agree with TRBD1. Trimming took 5 bases from V and 5 from J; bases not matched to a gene: 5. The CDR3 is made up of 14 amino acids. Germline-derived CDR1 and CDR2 are SGHTA and FQGNSA. The CDR3 loop is CASSRDSTTGELFF. CDR3 DNA: TGTGCCAGCAGCAGGGACAGCACAACCGGGGAGCTGTTTTTT.

This clonotype came up many times. The CDR3 protein is CATRTDTPNTGELFF. The CDR3 DNA follows: TGTGCCACCCGTACGGACACTCCGAACACCGGGGAGCTGTTTTTT. V and J are TRBV6-5 and TRBJ2-2; a possible D gene is TRBD1 (5 bases). The CDR3 has 15 residues. The V end lost 10 bases, the J end lost 0 bases, and 15 bases lay between the germline ends. Germline V gene lookup returns CDR1 MNHEY and CDR2 SVGAGI.

This clonotype was counted at least ten times. The V and J genes are TRBV24-1 and TRBJ2-1; D may correspond to TRBD1 or TRBD2 (7 bases each). V lost 5 bases, J lost 4 bases, and 17 bases lay in between. CDR3 length equals 16 residues. CDR1 and CDR2 from the germline V gene are KGHDR and SFDVKD. The chain's CDR3 is CATSVRGDYKYNEQFF. As DNA, the CDR3 is TGTGCCACCAGTGTCAGGGGGGACTATAAATACAATGAGCAGTTCTTC.

This clonotype was detected a few times. V is TRBV11-2 and J is TRBJ2-5; perhaps TRBD1 as D (5 bases). The V and J ends lost 4 bases and 9 bases respectively, with 9 bases between them. Germline V gene data show CDR1 as SGHAT and CDR2 as FQNNGV. The CDR3 runs 11 residues. The chain's CDR3 is CASSSLGAQYF. The CDR3 coding sequence is TGTGCCAGCAGCTCCCTAGGGGCCCAGTACTTC.

This clonotype was observed many times. V and J are TRBV7-9 and TRBJ2-1; D is unclear. Germline CDR1 reads SEHNR; CDR2 reads FQNEAQ (reference sequence). The CDR3 is 12 residues long. V lost 2 bases and J 6 bases, leaving 5 bases between the germline ends. The CDR3: CASSLTINEQFF. DNA of the CDR3: TGTGCCAGCAGCTTAACGATCAATGAGCAGTTCTTC. Variable domain in full (rest from reference TRBV7-9 and TRBJ2-1): DTGVSQNPRHKITKRGQNVTFRCDPISEHNRLYWYRQTLGQGPEFLTYFQNEAQLEKSRLLSDRFSAERPKGSFSTLEIQRTEQGDSAMYLCASSLTINEQFFGPGTRLTVL.

The chain has TRBV2 and TRBJ2-7, with TRBD1 matching 10 bases. Germline trimming cut 7 bases from V and 6 bases from J; bases unmatched to any gene: 9. This CDR3 has 14 amino acids. Looked up from germline, CDR1 is SNHLY and CDR2 is FYNNEI. The CDR3 DNA follows: TGTGCCAGCATGGGGACAGGGGACAGGACCGAGCAGTACTTC. Its protein is CASMGTGDRTEQYF.

This clonotype has just a few counts. The chain has TRBV6-1 and TRBJ1-6; D not certain. The CDR3 extends over 14 amino acids. Trimming shortened V by 8 bases and J by 8 bases, and 16 bases separated the two germline ends. Germline V lookup: CDR1 MNHNS, CDR2 SASEGT. CDR3 coding DNA: TGTGCCAGCGAACCCCCGGGCAGGCATTCACCCCTCCACTTT. It encodes CASEPPGRHSPLHF.

This clonotype was observed at least ten times. The rearrangement joins TRBV5-5 to TRBJ2-1, with D uncertain. The V gene's germline CDR1 is SGHKS and CDR2 YYEKEE (reference sequence). CDR3 length equals 11 residues. Between the trimmed V and J ends, which lost 4 bases and 7 bases, there was a span of 6 bases. This CDR3 reads CASSPRNEQFF. CDR3 DNA: TGTGCCAGCAGCCCTAGGAATGAGCAGTTCTTC. Full variable domain (missing parts from reference TRBV5-5 and TRBJ2-1): DAGVTQSPTHLIKTRGQQVTLRCSPISGHKSVSWYQQVLGQGPQFIFQYYEKEERGRGNFPDRFSARQFPNYSSELNVNALLLGDSALYLCASSPRNEQFFGPGTRLTVL.

In this sample, this clonotype turned up a few times. The chain combines TRBV24-1 with TRBJ1-2; 9 bases align to TRBD1. V shed 7 bases, J shed 5 bases, and the junction held 7 bases outside the gene matches. The V gene's germline CDR1 is KGHDR and CDR2 SFDVKD. The CDR3 is made up of 14 amino acids. CDR3 region: CATREDRGEYGYTF. Here the CDR3 DNA reads TGTGCCACCAGGGAGGACAGGGGCGAATATGGCTACACCTTC.

V and J are TRBV15 and TRBJ1-5; D uncertain. Germline lookup yields CDR1 LNHNV and CDR2 YYDKDF (reference sequence). The V and J ends lost 0 bases and 2 bases respectively, with 8 bases between them. This CDR3 is 15 amino acids long. This CDR3 reads CATSREGRGNQPQHF. CDR3 coding DNA: TGTGCCACCAGCAGAGAGGGGAGAGGCAATCAGCCCCAGCATTTT.

CDR3 sequence: CASSFLSGDGYTF. The CDR3 nucleotides read TGTGCCAGCAGTTTCTTATCTGGGGATGGCTACACCTTC. The chain joins TRBV27 to TRBJ1-2, with D unresolved. There are 13 residues in the CDR3. The germline gives CDR1 MNHEY, CDR2 SMNVEV (reference sequence). The V gene lost 3 bases and the J gene lost 6 bases, with 11 bases spanning the gap.

The chain employs TRBV12-5 and TRBJ2-5; unclear D gene. V was trimmed by 3 bases and J by 4 bases, leaving 21 bases between them. CDR3 length equals 17 residues. Germline V gives CDR1 LGHNT, CDR2 FRNRAP. CDR3 DNA: TGTGCTAGTGGTTTTAGTTCCGGCAGAGCCCCACTAGAGACCCAGTACTTC. Translation gives CASGFSSGRAPLETQYF.

J is TRBJ1-5 and V is TRBV19; D unresolved. This CDR3 spans 14 amino acids. V was trimmed by 2 bases and J by 7 bases, leaving 12 bases between them. Germline CDR1 is LNHDA and CDR2 is SQIVND (reference sequence). CDR3 loop: CASSISQIRQPQHF. CDR3 nucleotides: TGTGCCAGTAGTATATCCCAAATTAGACAGCCCCAGCATTTT.

This clonotype was counted between two and nine times. The V and J genes are TRBV7-9 and TRBJ1-2; TRBD1 is a possible D gene (6 bases). The CDR3 has 14 residues. Trimming shortened V by 4 bases and J by 1 base, and 10 bases separated the two germline ends. Germline-derived CDR1 and CDR2 are SEHNR and FQNEAQ (reference sequence). CDR3 amino acids: CASSSGTNNYGYTF. CDR3 in DNA: TGTGCCAGCAGCTCCGGGACAAATAACTATGGCTACACCTTC.

This clonotype was observed a handful of times. This chain uses TRBV5-1 with TRBJ2-2; D uncertain. Per the germline V gene, CDR1 is SGHRS and CDR2 is YFSETQ. This CDR3 contains 14 residues. The germline V and J ends were trimmed by 0 bases and 7 bases, with 10 bases remaining between them. The CDR3 nucleotides are TGCGCCAGCAGCTTGGAGGCCGGTTACGGGGAGCTGTTTTTT. Translation gives CASSLEAGYGELFF.

The sample holds one count of this clonotype. V is TRBV28 and J is TRBJ2-5, with 8 bases lining up with TRBD2. The CDR3 is 15 amino acids. J gave up 4 bases and V 3 bases, and 7 bases lay outside the gene matches. Germline V gene lookup returns CDR1 MDHEN and CDR2 SYDVKM. CDR3 residues: CASSFNSGASETQYF. The CDR3 DNA follows: TGTGCCAGCAGTTTTAATAGCGGGGCATCAGAGACCCAGTACTTC.

This clonotype was recorded a few times. The junction differs from germline at one of its ends, possibly a read error. The rearrangement joins TRBV7-7 to TRBJ2-5, with D possibly called TRBD1 or TRBD2 (5 bases each). Germline V lookup: CDR1 SSHAT, CDR2 FNYEAQ (reference sequence). This CDR3 comprises 14 residues. The chain's CDR3 is CASSPMRGGETQYF. The CDR3 coding sequence is TGTGCTAGCAGCCCCATGAGGGGCGGAGAGACCCAGTACTTC.

The genes are TRBV12-3 or TRBV12-4 and TRBJ2-3; D is uncertain. Trimming removed 3 bases at V and 0 bases at J, with 16 bases between. This CDR3 is 17 amino acids long. CDR3 sequence reads: CASSFVVSASSTDTQYF. The CDR3 coding sequence is TGTGCCAGCAGTTTCGTTGTATCGGCGTCCAGCACAGATACGCAGTATTTT.

At least ten counts were recorded for this clonotype. The chain uses TRBV9 and TRBJ2-1, with 9 bases identical to TRBD2. This CDR3 spans 15 amino acids. The junction had 10 bases not matched to a gene; V was cut back by 4 bases and J by 8 bases. Germline-derived CDR1 and CDR2 are SGDLS and YYNGEE. This chain's CDR3 is CASSPGLASGDEQFF. The CDR3 nucleotides read TGTGCCAGCAGCCCGGGACTAGCATCCGGGGATGAGCAGTTCTTC. Drawing the rest from reference TRBV9 and TRBJ2-1, the complete variable domain is DSGVTQTPKHLITATGQRVTLRCSPRSGDLSVYWYQQSLDQGLQFLIQYYNGEERAKGNILERFSAQQFPDLHSELNLSSLELGDSALYFCASSPGLASGDEQFFGPGTRLTVL.

This clonotype occurred many times. CDR3: CASSLARTRGTQYF. The CDR3 nucleotides read TGTGCCAGCAGTTTGGCCCGGACCCGCGGGACCCAGTACTTC. The chain joins TRBV12-3 or TRBV12-4 to TRBJ2-5; D unclear. The V and J ends lost 3 bases and 7 bases respectively, with 15 bases between them. CDR3 length: 14 amino acids.

The V call is TRBV12-3 or TRBV12-4, the J call TRBJ2-1; 10 bases agree with TRBD1. The CDR3 has 16 amino acids. The V and J ends lost 5 bases and 9 bases, in that order; junction bases with no gene match: 13. CDR3 protein: CASSIHRDRGLGEQFF. The CDR3 DNA follows: TGTGCCAGCAGTATCCACCGGGACAGGGGACTGGGTGAGCAGTTCTTC.

V gene TRBV24-1 combines with J gene TRBJ2-1; the D call may be TRBD1 or TRBD2 (5 bases each). CDR3 length: 12 amino acids. Trimming shortened V by 6 bases and J by 9 bases, and 11 bases separated the two germline ends. From germline, CDR1 is KGHDR and CDR2 SFDVKD. The DNA for the CDR3 is TGTGCCACCAGTTTAGGTGGGGGTGAGCAGTTCTTC. Translated, it gives CATSLGGGEQFF.

This clonotype was seen a handful of times. CDR3 sequence reads: CAWEARQDQETQYF. CDR3 coding DNA: TGTGCCTGGGAAGCCCGACAGGACCAAGAGACCCAGTACTTC. The chain joins TRBV30 to TRBJ2-5; maybe TRBD1 (6 bases). The CDR3 has 14 amino acids. Trimming cost V 5 bases and J 0 bases, with 13 bases left between them. The germline V gene encodes CDR1 GTSNPN and CDR2 SVGIG (reference sequence). The whole variable domain, remainder taken from reference TRBV30 and TRBJ2-5, is SQTIHQWPATLVQPVGSPLSLECTVEGTSNPNLYWYRQAAGRGLQLLFYSVGIGQISSEVPQNLSASRPQDRQFILSSKKLLLSDSGFYLCAWEARQDQETQYFGPGTRLLVL.